This T cell receptor beta chain was observed in a study of post-analysis software for immune sequencing data (dated by TCRdb to 2015 to 2017). For context, the study as a whole: Recorded disease courses included relapsing-remitting, secondary progressive and progressive-relapsing multiple sclerosis, with some patients lacking subtype annotation. The patient repertoires were set against about 12 previously published healthy control repertoires from donors whose ages ranged from roughly 6 to 26 years. A subset of samples was prepared in parallel using single-end sample barcoding, then pooled and co-amplified after Illumina adapter ligation.

In the germline V gene, CDR1 corresponds to LGHNT and CDR2 to FRNRAP. The CDR3 numbers 17 residues from cysteine through phenylalanine. The retained sequence is limited to the CDR3, 51 bases, with the frame set at the first base. The trim is 1 base for V and 10 bases for J, with a gap of 25 bases between the germline ends. TCR beta repertoires were profiled from peripheral blood of more than ten young patients with multiple sclerosis to demonstrate the VDJtools post-analysis software. Multiple sclerosis patients were children and adolescents aged 6 to 15 years. The library was built by means of PCR. Sequencing took place on an Illumina HiSeq 2500. To reduce PCR and sequencing biases, unique molecular identifiers were incorporated into the TCR beta cDNA libraries. Every 1 to 10 million input T cells yielded 500,000 or so cDNA molecules, meaning each molecule approximated one T cell. The same protocol used for the earlier healthy control dataset was applied to prepare and sequence the patient libraries. Within a given batch, samples were prepared together, multiplexed and sequenced on the same HiSeq lane. The published analysis was carried out like this. Raw barcoded reads were processed with MIGEC, and single-read molecular identifier groups were discarded before consensus assembly and CDR3 extraction. VDJtools was used for post-analysis of the clonotype tables, and diversity was normalized by down-sampling every dataset to the size of the smallest sample. To correct batch-related cross-sample contamination, repertoire overlap clustering matched CDR3 amino acid sequences but not nucleotide sequences. Through fastp at Q25 and MiXCR, TCRdb rebuilt clones from the public reads, retaining in-frame beta chains. Rows matching on CDR3 protein sequence are summarized as one entry with the most common DNA and genes. TCRdb's processing, not the authors', yielded these V and J calls. A total of 820,000 or so distinct CDR3 sequences appear in this sample, roughly 50% of them only once. About 4.5% of the sample comes from the top ten.

Of note for this clonotype: Its specific antigen is unknown. No much larger clonotype is one base removed from it; base qualities were not supplied.

Study-level results and caveats: Significantly higher frequencies in patients than in controls were found for roughly five TRBV segments, including TRBV5-6, TRBV5-1 and TRBV20-1. Compared with controls, multiple sclerosis patients had significantly lower normalized Chao1 diversity, a finding suggesting substantial peripheral T-cell clonal expansion. The control group was slightly older than the multiple sclerosis patient group. Direct clustering with F measure showed strong co-clustering of samples prepared in the same batch, prompting a batch-effect correction.

Here the chain combines TRBV12-5 and TRBJ1-1; the D gene is unclear. Sequencing was carried out using blood. The clonotype was recovered from a girl under 18 with multiple sclerosis. CDR3 reads: CASGLAVRNVAEVGAFF. The DNA is as follows: TGTGCTAGTGGTTTGGCCGTCAGAAATGTGGCAGAGGTTGGAGCTTTCTTT.